The 24 T cell receptor beta chains below were found in one sample sequenced in a study of T cells after yellow fever vaccination. TCRdb passed the 5' RACE reads through MiXCR, listing each CDR3 protein once. The sample contains 250,000 or so distinct CDR3 sequences, 3.6% of which appear only once. The sequenced sample was PBMCs, obtained 15 days after the yellow fever booster vaccination. The source of these receptors is a man between 18 and 35 years old who received the YFV17D yellow fever vaccine.

This clonotype showed up just once. This may be a read error: a much more frequent sequence differs by one nucleotide. The chain couples TRBV4-3 to TRBJ1-2; D remains ambiguous. Germline V gene data show CDR1 as LGHNA and CDR2 as YSLEER. The CDR3 covers 16 residues. Trimming shortened V by 1 base and J by 4 bases, and 16 bases separated the two germline ends. As DNA, the CDR3 is TGCGCCAGCAGCCAAGCTCGTGTAGGGTACCCCTATGGCTACACCTTC. It codes for CASSQARVGYPYGYTF.

This clonotype was recorded at least ten times. This sequence joins TRBV4-2 and TRBJ2-1; 9 nucleotides align to TRBD1. Germline assignment: CDR1 LGHNA and CDR2 YNFKEQ. The CDR3 consists of 16 residues. Trimming took 2 bases from V and 7 from J; bases not matched to a gene: 9. The CDR3 coding sequence is TGTGCCAGCAGCCAACAACAGGGGGCATATAGGAATGAGCAGTTCTTC. It yields the protein CASSQQQGAYRNEQFF.

This clonotype was detected ten times or more. V usage is TRBV5-4 and J usage is TRBJ2-7; 7 bases map to TRBD2. This CDR3 has 11 residues. Per the germline V gene, CDR1 is SGHNT and CDR2 is YYREEE (reference sequence). V lost 8 bases to trimming and J lost 3 bases; unmatched junction nucleotides: 2. CDR3 in DNA: TGTGCCAGTTCGGGAGGCTACGAGCAGTACTTC. Its protein product is CASSGGYEQYF. The full variable domain, with the rest looked up from reference TRBV5-4 and TRBJ2-7, is ETGVTQSPTHLIKTRGQQVTLRCSSQSGHNTVSWYQQALGQGPQFIFQYYREEENGRGNFPPRFSGLQFPNYSSELNVNALELDDSALYLCASSGGYEQYFGPGTRLTVT.

This clonotype has ten or more counts. CDR3 protein: CASSLGGRRVDIQYF. The CDR3 DNA follows: TGTGCCAGCAGCTTAGGTGGCAGGAGGGTAGACATTCAGTACTTC. The rearrangement uses TRBV7-3 and TRBJ2-4; possible D gene TRBD2, 6 bases. Germline CDR1 SGHTA, CDR2 FQGTGA. This CDR3 region has 15 residues. V was clipped by 2 bases and J by 8 bases, with 16 bases between them.

The table lists this clonotype with many counts. The chain employs TRBV7-2 and TRBJ2-7; no definite D call. CDR3 size: 14 residues. Trimming shortened V by 3 bases and J by 1 base, and 10 bases separated the two germline ends. Per germline, CDR1 SGHTA and CDR2 FQGNSA. The CDR3 reads CASSFWQDSYEQYF. For the CDR3, the DNA is TGTGCCAGCAGCTTCTGGCAGGATTCCTACGAGCAGTACTTC.

This clonotype was detected many times. The chain carries TRBV5-1 and TRBJ1-6; 9 bases align to TRBD1. Trimming removed 4 bases from V and 9 bases from J; junction bases left unmatched: 5. The CDR3 totals 14 residues. Per the germline V gene, CDR1 is SGHRS and CDR2 is YFSETQ. The chain's CDR3 is CASSADRGFSPLHF. The DNA of the CDR3 is TGCGCCAGCAGCGCCGACAGGGGGTTTTCACCCCTCCACTTT.

The sample holds many counts of this clonotype. The chain combines TRBV5-8 with TRBJ2-1, with D possibly TRBD2 on 6 matching bases. From germline, CDR1 is SGHTS and CDR2 YDEGEE. The CDR3 loop spans 16 amino acids. V lost 1 base, J lost 0 bases, and 11 bases lay in between. The CDR3 region has the DNA TGTGCCAGCAGCTTGTCGGCCGGGAGCTCCTACAATGAGCAGTTCTTC. This encodes CASSLSAGSSYNEQFF.

In its sample, this clonotype was seen many times. The V and J genes are TRBV10-3 and TRBJ2-4; 10 bases are shared with TRBD2. This CDR3 is 17 amino acids long. Trimming cost V 3 bases and J 2 bases; bases outside gene matches: 7. Germline V gene lookup returns CDR1 ENHRY and CDR2 SYGVKD. CDR3 sequence (DNA): TGTGCCATCAGTGATGCGGGACTAGCGTTCCCCAAAAACATTCAGTACTTC. Protein product: CAISDAGLAFPKNIQYF.

In this sample, this clonotype turned up many times. This chain joins TRBV24-1 and TRBJ2-3, with D maybe TRBD2 (6 bases). The germline V gene has CDR1 KGHDR and CDR2 SFDVKD. The length of the CDR3 is 13 residues. V lost 5 bases, J lost 5 bases, and 10 bases lay in between. CDR3 nucleotides: TGTGCCACCAGTGGACTAGGCGAAGATACGCAGTATTTT. Its protein is CATSGLGEDTQYF.

This clonotype has a count of ten or more. The rearrangement uses TRBV30 and TRBJ2-3, with unresolved D. Trimming pared 1 base from V and 7 bases from J, leaving 6 bases between. There are 11 residues in the CDR3. Germline loops: CDR1 GTSNPN, CDR2 SVGIG (reference sequence). CDR3 in DNA: TGTGCCTGGAGTGAAGGGAATACGCAGTATTTT. Encoded protein: CAWSEGNTQYF.

With regard to this clonotype: This may arise from a read error, as a much more abundant clone is one base away. The chain employs TRBV10-1 and TRBJ2-3; TRBD2 matches 8 bases. Germline lookup yields CDR1 WNHNN and CDR2 SYGVQD (reference sequence). The CDR3 length is 17 residues. The J segment lost 8 bases and the V segment lost 4 bases, leaving 17 bases of the junction unmatched. The CDR3 region has the DNA TGCGCCAGCAGTGGATCTCAGGAGCGGGGGACCCCCTTTACGCAGTATTTT. Translating gives CASSGSQERGTPFTQYF.

This clonotype was detected many times. This rearrangement joins TRBV20-1 to TRBJ2-5, with 10 bases identical to TRBD2. The trim removed 0 bases at V and 7 bases at J, leaving 17 bases unmatched. Looked up from germline, CDR1 is DFQATT and CDR2 is SNEGSKA (reference sequence). This CDR3 has 18 residues. CDR3 DNA sequence: TGCAGTGCTAGAGATCTCTTCCTCGGGGCTAGCGGGGGTAGGACCCAGTACTTC. Protein sequence: CSARDLFLGASGGRTQYF.

This clonotype came up many times. The V call is TRBV29-1, the J call TRBJ2-2; D might be TRBD1 (6 bases). Germline V gene data show CDR1 as SQVTM and CDR2 as ANQGSEA. The CDR3 loop spans 12 amino acids. V lost 6 bases and J lost 6, with 11 bases in between. CDR3 sequence: CSVSQGPGELFF. CDR3 DNA sequence: TGCAGCGTGTCGCAGGGGCCCGGGGAGCTGTTTTTT.

This clonotype appeared many times. The CDR3 reads CASSLGERDSPLHF. The CDR3 DNA reads TGTGCCAGCAGCTTGGGGGAGCGCGATTCACCCCTCCACTTT. This chain joins TRBV5-6 and TRBJ1-6; D ambiguous. The germline V and J ends were trimmed by 0 bases and 8 bases, with 9 bases remaining between them. CDR1 is SGHDT, CDR2 YYEEEE, per germline. The CDR3 extends over 14 amino acids.

This clonotype showed up many times. The CDR3 here is CAITLDPTNTQYF. The CDR3 DNA reads TGTGCCATCACCCTCGACCCCACCAATACGCAGTATTTT. The rearrangement uses TRBV10-3 and TRBJ2-3; the D is unclear. V was cut by 7 bases and J by 7 bases, with 15 bases left in between. Looked up from germline, CDR1 is ENHRY and CDR2 is SYGVKD. The CDR3 runs 13 residues.

This clonotype was observed at least ten times. The chain has TRBV7-2 and TRBJ2-5, with TRBD2 matching 10 bases. The CDR3 contains 15 residues. In germline, CDR1 is SGHTA, CDR2 FQGNSA. The J segment lost 2 bases and the V segment lost 4 bases, leaving 4 bases of the junction unmatched. In nucleotides, the CDR3 is TGTGCCAGCAGCTGGAGCGGGGGGGGGCAAGAGACCCAGTACTTC. This encodes CASSWSGGGQETQYF.

This clonotype was found many times. V is TRBV18 and J is TRBJ2-1; 8 bases match TRBD2. CDR1 KGHSH and CDR2 LQKENI come from the germline V gene. V trimming: 3 bases; J trimming: 4 bases; junction bases outside the gene matches: 5. The CDR3 has 15 amino acids. CDR3 bases: TGTGCCAGCTCACCCGAAGCGGGGGCTTACAATGAGCAGTTCTTC. Translation: CASSPEAGAYNEQFF.

V and J are TRBV5-1 and TRBJ2-7, with D maybe TRBD1 (5 bases). This CDR3 region has 12 residues. Trimming shortened V by 4 bases and J by 5 bases, and 10 bases separated the two germline ends. The V gene's germline CDR1 is SGHRS and CDR2 YFSETQ. CDR3 amino acids: CASSQGHDEQYF. DNA of the CDR3: TGCGCCAGCAGCCAGGGCCACGACGAGCAGTACTTC.

There are many counts of this clonotype. The chain couples TRBV5-4 to TRBJ2-3; no clear D gene. Germline V lookup: CDR1 SGHNT, CDR2 YYREEE (reference sequence). This CDR3 is 12 amino acids long. With 0 bases removed from V and 10 bases from J, the gap between germline ends came to 9 bases. The CDR3, as DNA: TGTGCCAGCAGCTTGGACGCAGAGGCGCAGTATTTT. Its translation: CASSLDAEAQYF.

This clonotype was observed at least ten times. V gene TRBV7-8 combines with J gene TRBJ2-1, with D perhaps matching TRBD1 (5 bases). Germline CDR1 reads SGHVS; CDR2 reads FQNEAQ. The germline V and J ends were trimmed by 0 bases and 5 bases, with 14 bases remaining between them. The CDR3 totals 16 residues. The CDR3 bases are TGTGCCAGCAGCTTAGCGGCCAGGGCGCCAAACAATGAGCAGTTCTTC. This encodes CASSLAARAPNNEQFF.

This clonotype was found many times. The genes are TRBV7-2 and TRBJ1-1, with TRBD1 identical over 12 bases. Germline V lookup: CDR1 SGHTA, CDR2 FQGNSA. Losses at the gene ends were 5 bases for V and 3 bases for J; bases not matched to a gene: 4. This CDR3 comprises 15 residues. CDR3 DNA: TGTGCCAGCAGCCCAGGGACAGGGGGCTACACTGAAGCTTTCTTT. Translated: CASSPGTGGYTEAFF. The full variable domain, with the rest looked up from reference TRBV7-2 and TRBJ1-1, is GAGVSQSPSNKVTEKGKDVELRCDPISGHTALYWYRQSLGQGLEFLIYFQGNSAPDKSGLPSDRFSAERTGGSVSTLTIQRTQQEDSAVYLCASSPGTGGYTEAFFGQGTRLTVV.

There are many counts of this clonotype. V gene TRBV5-1 combines with J gene TRBJ2-1; 10 positions match TRBD1. V lost 4 bases and J lost 4; bases outside the gene matches: 8. Germline V gives CDR1 SGHRS, CDR2 YFSETQ. This CDR3 has 16 residues. The CDR3 DNA reads TGCGCCAGCAGCCTCAGACAGGGGGCGGTTTACAATGAGCAGTTCTTC. Translation: CASSLRQGAVYNEQFF.

This clonotype was seen many times. The rearrangement uses TRBV7-2 and TRBJ2-1; 9 bases agree with TRBD1. This CDR3 has 14 residues. CDR1 SGHTA and CDR2 FQGNSA come from the germline V gene. The J segment lost 9 bases and the V segment lost 5 bases, leaving 8 bases of the junction unmatched. This CDR3 reads CASSRDRVGSEQFF. In nucleotides, the CDR3 is TGTGCCAGCAGCCGGGACAGGGTTGGGAGTGAGCAGTTCTTC.

This clonotype has ten or more counts. V gene TRBV11-1 combines with J gene TRBJ2-5; 7 positions agree with TRBD2. Germline-derived CDR1 and CDR2 are SGHAT and FQDESV (reference sequence). Unmatched junction bases numbered 6, after V lost 3 bases and J lost 2 bases. The CDR3 is 15 amino acids. The CDR3 reads CASSFQFGRQETQYF. In nucleotides, the CDR3 is TGTGCCAGCAGCTTTCAGTTCGGGAGGCAAGAGACCCAGTACTTC.